The clone carrying this TCR beta chain was seen a few times. The data stem from a study of T-cell memory formation after mild COVID-19. TCRdb recomputed calls from the 5' RACE reads with MiXCR, one row per CDR3 protein. The sample records more than 300,000 distinct CDR3 sequences, approximately 14% being singletons. The TCR was taken from a man aged 18-30 years who had mild COVID-19 (a few samples of this study predate the infection). Cell type and time point are not known. The specimen was PBMCs or a T cell subset sorted from them (not recorded which).

CDR3 protein: CSARDAGGTYEKLFF. In DNA form, the CDR3 reads TGCAGTGCTAGAGATGCAGGGGGCACATATGAAAAACTGTTTTTT. The chain couples TRBV20-1 to TRBJ1-4; 8 nucleotides match TRBD1. This CDR3 is 15 amino acids long. Germline V lookup: CDR1 DFQATT, CDR2 SNEGSKA (reference sequence). With V trimmed by 0 bases and J by 6 bases, 6 bases remained unmatched.